Listed here is a single T cell receptor beta chain. The antigen remains undetermined. The sample comes from a study of CD8+ T cells in alopecia areata. Study-level information: Treatment comprised oral tofacitinib, 5 to 10 mg twice daily, in treated patients. Study findings and constraints: Sequencing of scalp samples also includes resident alphabeta T cells from normal skin. Many expanded lesional clones remained in scalp and blood on tofacitinib. Just one nonresponder means the tie between baseline CD8+ expansion and response stays uncertain.

Extraction and reverse transcription of RNA yielded cDNA as the sequencing template. Assay used: immunoSEQ multiplex PCR; TCRdb lists only in-frame clones, some missing. This sample has 200,000 to 250,000 clones, with approximately 72% found just once. Indicated treatment: oral pan-JAK inhibitor, 5-10 mg twice daily. Sample: CD4+ T cells sorted from blood, taken around week 44, from a patient treated with tofacitinib. This receptor was identified in a human donor with alopecia areata.

CDR3 sequence (DNA): TGTGCCTGGAGCACAGGGGGCGGACAGCAGCCCCAGCATTTT. Translating it yields CAWSTGGGQQPQHF. V is TRBV30 and J is TRBJ1-5; 9 bases fit TRBD1. The CDR3 consists of 14 residues. Germline V gives CDR1 GTSNPN, CDR2 SVGIG (reference sequence). V trimming: 3 bases; J trimming: 7 bases; junction bases outside the gene matches: 7.